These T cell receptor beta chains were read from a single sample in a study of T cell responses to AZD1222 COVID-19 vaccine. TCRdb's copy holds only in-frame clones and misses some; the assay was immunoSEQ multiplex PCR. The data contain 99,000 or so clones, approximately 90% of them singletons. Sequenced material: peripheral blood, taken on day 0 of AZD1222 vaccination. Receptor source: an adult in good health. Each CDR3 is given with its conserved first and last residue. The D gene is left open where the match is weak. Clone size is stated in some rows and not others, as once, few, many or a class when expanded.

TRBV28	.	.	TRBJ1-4	CASSLVGATNEKLFF	TGTGCCAGCAGTTTAGTAGGGGCTACTAATGAAAAACTGTTTTTT
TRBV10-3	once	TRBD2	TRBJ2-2	CAISESRLAGPGELFF	TGTGCCATCAGTGAGTCGAGGCTAGCGGGACCCGGGGAGCTGTTTTTT
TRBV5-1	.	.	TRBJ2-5	CASSLGGTQETQYF	TGCGCCAGCAGCTTGGGGGGAACCCAAGAGACCCAGTACTTC
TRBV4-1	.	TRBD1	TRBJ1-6	CASSQGLRQGGSPLHF	TGCGCCAGCAGCCAAGGCCTACGACAGGGGGGATCACCCCTCCACTTT
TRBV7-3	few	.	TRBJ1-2	CASSLGSWGTSYGYTF	TGTGCCAGCAGCTTGGGGTCGTGGGGGACTAGCTATGGCTACACCTTC
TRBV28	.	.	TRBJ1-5	CASSRTAGGDQPQHF	TGTGCCAGCAGTCGGACAGCCGGGGGGGATCAGCCCCAGCATTTT
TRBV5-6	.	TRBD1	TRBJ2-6	CASSLMRIGTVLGANVLTF	TGTGCCAGCAGCCTGATGCGTATCGGGACAGTACTTGGGGCCAACGTCCTGACTTTC
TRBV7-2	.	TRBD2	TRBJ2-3	CASSTGASGRASTDTQYF	TGTGCCAGCAGCACCGGCGCTAGCGGGAGGGCTAGCACAGATACGCAGTATTTT
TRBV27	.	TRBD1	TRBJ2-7	CASTPRSSFGTGTYEQYF	TGTGCCAGCACCCCCAGATCCAGTTTCGGGACAGGGACCTACGAGCAGTACTTC
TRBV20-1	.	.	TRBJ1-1	CSARINTEAFF	TGCAGTGCTAGAATAAACACTGAAGCTTTCTTT
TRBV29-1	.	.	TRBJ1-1	CSVVDIPGVAFF	TGCAGCGTTGTGGACATCCCTGGGGTAGCTTTCTTT
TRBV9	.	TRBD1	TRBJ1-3	CASSPTRGGFSGNTIYF	TGTGCCAGCAGCCCCACCAGGGGGGGGTTCTCTGGAAACACCATATATTTT
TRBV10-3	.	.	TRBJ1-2	CAISEGVDNYGYTF	TGTGCCATCAGTGAGGGGGTAGATAACTATGGCTACACCTTC
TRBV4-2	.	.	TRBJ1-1	CASSPEGGDRTEAFF	TGTGCCAGCAGCCCCGAGGGCGGGGATCGCACTGAAGCTTTCTTT
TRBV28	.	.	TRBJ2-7	CASSFTGINEQYF	TGTGCCAGCAGTTTTACAGGTATTAACGAGCAGTACTTC
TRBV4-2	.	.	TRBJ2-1	CASSQDKAHSYNEQFF	TGTGCCAGCAGCCAAGATAAGGCGCACTCCTACAATGAGCAGTTCTTC
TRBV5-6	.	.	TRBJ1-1	CASSLVGAAGTEAFF	TGTGCCAGCAGCTTGGTAGGGGCTGCGGGCACTGAAGCTTTCTTT
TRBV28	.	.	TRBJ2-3	CASSSSLGTVADTQYF	TGTGCCAGCAGTTCGTCCCTAGGGACGGTGGCAGATACGCAGTATTTT
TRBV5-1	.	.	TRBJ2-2	CASSLGATNTGELFF	TGCGCCAGCAGCTTGGGGGCGACGAACACCGGGGAGCTGTTTTTT
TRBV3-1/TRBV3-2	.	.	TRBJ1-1	CASSLRNTEAFF	TGTGCCAGCAGCCTTCGTAACACTGAAGCTTTCTTT
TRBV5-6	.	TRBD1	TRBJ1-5	CASSLGYDRGSRDQPQHF	TGTGCCAGCAGCTTGGGGTATGACAGGGGGAGCCGTGATCAGCCCCAGCATTTT
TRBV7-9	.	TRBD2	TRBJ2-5	CASSQGLAGEETQYF	TGTGCCAGCAGCCAGGGACTAGCGGGAGAAGAGACCCAGTACTTC
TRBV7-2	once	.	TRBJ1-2	CASSLRRGYGYTF	TGTGCCAGCAGCTTACGCCGGGGGTATGGCTACACCTTC
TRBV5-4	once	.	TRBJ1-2	CASSRRGGGYGYTF	TGTGCCAGCAGCCGCCGGGGGGGCGGGTATGGCTACACCTTC
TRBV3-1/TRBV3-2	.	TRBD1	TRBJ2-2	CASSLGQGAVAGELFF	TGTGCCAGCAGCCTTGGACAGGGGGCCGTCGCCGGGGAGCTGTTTTTT
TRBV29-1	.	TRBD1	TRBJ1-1	CSVRQGGTEAFF	TGCAGCGTTCGACAGGGTGGCACTGAAGCTTTCTTT
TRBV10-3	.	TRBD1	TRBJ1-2	CAVTNGQGGLKAF	TGTGCCGTGACGAACGGACAGGGGGGTTTAAAGGCCTTC
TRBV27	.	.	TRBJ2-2	CASSRLGDPTGELFF	TGTGCCAGCAGTCGTCTTGGGGATCCTACCGGGGAGCTGTTTTTT
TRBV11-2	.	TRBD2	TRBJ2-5	CASSWGGMTQETQYF	TGTGCCAGCAGCTGGGGGGGAATGACCCAAGAGACCCAGTACTTC
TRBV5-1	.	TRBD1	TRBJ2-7	CASRRTGNSYEQYF	TGCGCCAGCAGACGGACAGGCAATTCCTACGAGCAGTACTTC
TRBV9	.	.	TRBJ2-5	CASSVAETKETQYF	TGTGCCAGCAGCGTGGCCGAGACGAAAGAGACCCAGTACTTC
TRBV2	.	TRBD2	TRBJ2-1	CASTGREGPYNEQFF	TGTGCCAGCACTGGTCGGGAGGGTCCCTACAATGAGCAGTTCTTC
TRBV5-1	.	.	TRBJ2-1	CASTVLASVENEQFF	TGCGCCAGCACCGTCCTAGCGTCCGTGGAGAATGAGCAGTTCTTC
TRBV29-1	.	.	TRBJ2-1	CSVHGGYNEQFF	TGCAGCGTCCACGGGGGCTACAATGAGCAGTTCTTC
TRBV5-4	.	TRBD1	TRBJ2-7	CASSLRQGAYHKTYEQYF	TGTGCCAGCAGCTTGAGACAGGGGGCGTACCACAAGACCTACGAGCAGTACTTC
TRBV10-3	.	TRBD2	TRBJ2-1	CATAATSGRSYNEQFF	TGTGCCACGGCAGCGACTAGCGGGAGATCCTACAATGAGCAGTTCTTC
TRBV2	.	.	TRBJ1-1	CASKRTTFPMNTEAFF	TGTGCCAGCAAACGGACAACTTTTCCGATGAACACTGAAGCTTTCTTT
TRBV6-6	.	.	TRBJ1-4	CASRGRTNEKLFF	TGTGCCAGCAGGGGCAGGACTAATGAAAAACTGTTTTTT